This TCR beta chain was profiled in a study of T cells after somatic rescue of genetic block. Germline CDR1 and CDR2: SNHLY and FYNNEI. V lost 6 bases and J 8 bases, leaving 8 bases between the germline ends. The CDR3 extends over 11 amino acids. Sequencing was performed with immunoSEQ multiplex PCR; in TCRdb, only in-frame clones are kept and a portion is missing. Among tens of thousands of clones listed, roughly 93% were seen once. This clone was recorded only once. The origin of this receptor is a man aged 30 to 45. The chain is built from TRBV2 and TRBJ2-1; D is uncertain. The sample comprised peripheral blood mononuclear cells (PBMCs). The CDR3 loop reads CASRDLDEQFF. The DNA for the CDR3 is TGTGCCAGCAGGGACCTGGATGAGCAGTTCTTC.